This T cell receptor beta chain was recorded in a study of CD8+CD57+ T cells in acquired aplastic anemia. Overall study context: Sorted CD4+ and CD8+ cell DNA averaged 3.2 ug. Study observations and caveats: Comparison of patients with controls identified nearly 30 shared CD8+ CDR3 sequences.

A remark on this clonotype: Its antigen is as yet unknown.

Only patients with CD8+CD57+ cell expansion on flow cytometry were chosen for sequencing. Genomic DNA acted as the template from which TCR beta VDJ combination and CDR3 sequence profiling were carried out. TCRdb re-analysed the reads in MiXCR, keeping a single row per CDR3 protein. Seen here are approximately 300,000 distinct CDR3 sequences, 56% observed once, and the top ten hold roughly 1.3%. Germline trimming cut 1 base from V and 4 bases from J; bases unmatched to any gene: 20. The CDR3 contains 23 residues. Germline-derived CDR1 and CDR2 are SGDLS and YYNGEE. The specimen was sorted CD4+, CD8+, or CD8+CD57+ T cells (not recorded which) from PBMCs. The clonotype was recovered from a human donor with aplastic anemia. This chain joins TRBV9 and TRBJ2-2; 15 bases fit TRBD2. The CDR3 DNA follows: TGTGCCAGCAGCGTACTCCCCGGACCAGACGGACTAGCGGGGGGGCGGGGCACCGGGGAGCTGTTTTTT. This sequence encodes CASSVLPGPDGLAGGRGTGELFF.